Below, 2 T cell receptor beta chains from the same sample are listed, as sequenced in a study of blood T cell repertoires in COVID-19. Produced via immunoSEQ multiplex PCR; TCRdb's table is partial and in-frame only. The table lists roughly 250,000 clones, 65% to 90% of them singletons. The sequencing sample was made of peripheral blood. These receptors all stem from a woman in her seventies with acute or convalescent COVID-19.

V gene TRBV2 combines with J gene TRBJ1-1; D unclear. V was cut by 1 base and J by 4 bases, with 10 bases left in between. The V gene's germline CDR1 is SNHLY and CDR2 FYNNEI. The CDR3 spans 14 residues. DNA for the CDR3: TGTGCCAGCAGTGAAGGAGGCCTCCTCACTGAAGCTTTCTTT. Translation: CASSEGGLLTEAFF. The whole variable domain, remainder taken from reference TRBV2 and TRBJ1-1, is EPEVTQTPSHQVTQMGQEVILRCVPISNHLYFYWYRQILGQKVEFLVSFYNNEISEKSEIFDDQFSVERPDGSNFTLKIRSTKLEDSAMYFCASSEGGLLTEAFFGQGTRLTVV.

The J gene is TRBJ2-5, the V gene TRBV5-1; 9 bases agree with TRBD1. The CDR3 has 14 amino acids. The V gene end was trimmed by 4 bases and the J gene end by 4 bases; junction bases not matched to a gene: 5. In germline, CDR1 is SGHRS, CDR2 YFSETQ. This chain's CDR3 is CASSAETGGETQYF. DNA for the CDR3: TGCGCCAGCAGCGCGGAGACAGGGGGAGAGACCCAGTACTTC.